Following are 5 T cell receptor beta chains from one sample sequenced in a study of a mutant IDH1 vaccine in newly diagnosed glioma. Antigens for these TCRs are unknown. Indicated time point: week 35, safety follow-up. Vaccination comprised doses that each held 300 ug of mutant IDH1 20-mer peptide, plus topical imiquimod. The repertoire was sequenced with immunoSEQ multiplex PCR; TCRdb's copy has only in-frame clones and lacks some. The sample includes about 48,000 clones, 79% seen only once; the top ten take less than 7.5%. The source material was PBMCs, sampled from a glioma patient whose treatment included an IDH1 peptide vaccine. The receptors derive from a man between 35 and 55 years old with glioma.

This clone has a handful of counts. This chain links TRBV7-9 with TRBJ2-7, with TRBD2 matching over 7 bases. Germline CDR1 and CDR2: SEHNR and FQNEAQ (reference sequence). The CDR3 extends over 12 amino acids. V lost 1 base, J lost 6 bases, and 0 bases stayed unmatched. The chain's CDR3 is CASSLVAGEQYF. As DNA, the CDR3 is TGTGCCAGCAGCTTAGTAGCGGGCGAGCAGTACTTC.

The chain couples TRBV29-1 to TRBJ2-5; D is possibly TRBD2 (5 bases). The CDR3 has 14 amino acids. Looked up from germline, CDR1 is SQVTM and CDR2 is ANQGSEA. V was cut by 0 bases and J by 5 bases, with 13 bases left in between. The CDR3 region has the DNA TGCAGCGTTGAAGATTACGGGGTCGGGGAGACCCAGTACTTC. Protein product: CSVEDYGVGETQYF.

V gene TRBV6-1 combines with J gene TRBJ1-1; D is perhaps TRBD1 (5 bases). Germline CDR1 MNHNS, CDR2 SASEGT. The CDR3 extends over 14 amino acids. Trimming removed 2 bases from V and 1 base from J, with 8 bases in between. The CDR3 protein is CASSERDRNTEAFF. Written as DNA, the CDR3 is TGTGCCAGCAGTGAACGAGACAGGAACACTGAAGCTTTCTTT.

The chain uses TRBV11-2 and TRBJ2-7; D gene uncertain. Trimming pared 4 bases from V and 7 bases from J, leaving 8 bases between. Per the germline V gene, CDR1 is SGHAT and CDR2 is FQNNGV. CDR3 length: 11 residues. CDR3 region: CASSSLREQYF. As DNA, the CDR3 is TGTGCCAGCAGCTCCCTGAGGGAGCAGTACTTC.

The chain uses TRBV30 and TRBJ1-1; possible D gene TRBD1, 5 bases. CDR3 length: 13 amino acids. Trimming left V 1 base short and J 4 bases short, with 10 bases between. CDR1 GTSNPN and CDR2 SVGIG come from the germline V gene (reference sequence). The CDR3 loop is CAWSETDTTEAFF. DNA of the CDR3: TGTGCCTGGAGTGAGACAGATACCACTGAAGCTTTCTTT.